The 6 T cell receptor beta chains below all came from one sample that was sequenced in a study of T cell responses to AZD1222 COVID-19 vaccine. The method was immunoSEQ multiplex PCR; TCRdb's version includes in-frame clones alone and lacks a portion of them. The repertoire has fewer than 180,000 clones, 75% to 95% of them found once; the top ten carry around 3.1%. The specimen was peripheral blood, collected 28 days after the second AZD1222 dose. All receptors derive from an adult who received the AZD1222 COVID-19 vaccine.

This chain connects TRBV27 to TRBJ2-1, with 9 bases matching TRBD2. The V gene's germline CDR1 is MNHEY and CDR2 SMNVEV (reference sequence). This CDR3 has 15 residues. J lost 4 bases, V lost 5 bases, and 6 bases had no gene match. The CDR3 spells CASSPSSGVYNEQFF. CDR3 nucleotides: TGTGCCAGCAGTCCTTCTAGCGGGGTTTACAATGAGCAGTTCTTC.

This rearrangement joins TRBV5-6 to TRBJ2-7, with unresolved D. The length of the CDR3 is 13 residues. Trimming left V 6 bases short and J 3 bases short, with 13 bases between. CDR1 is SGHDT, CDR2 YYEEEE, per germline. CDR3 coding DNA: TGTGCCAGCACTGAGAAGGGAAGCTACGAGCAGTACTTC. It is translated as CASTEKGSYEQYF.

The chain combines TRBV6-4 with TRBJ1-2, with a weak D call TRBD1 (5 bases). V dropped 4 bases and J dropped 8 bases, with 17 bases sitting between them. The CDR3 runs 14 residues. Germline CDR1 MRHNA, CDR2 SNTAGT. This chain's CDR3 is CASSATARAGGYTF. The CDR3 DNA sequence: TGTGCCAGCAGTGCGACAGCCAGAGCGGGGGGCTACACCTTC.

This chain joins TRBV29-1 and TRBJ1-2; D call uncertain. CDR3 length equals 11 residues. Deletions cut 1 base from V and 6 bases from J, with 6 bases between. In germline, CDR1 is SQVTM, CDR2 ANQGSEA. The CDR3 sequence: CSVEAANGYTF. In DNA form, the CDR3 reads TGCAGCGTTGAAGCCGCCAATGGCTACACCTTC.

This clone has more than one count but fewer than ten. The chain carries TRBV30 and TRBJ1-3; no clear D gene. The V end lost 2 bases, the J end lost 3 bases, and 2 bases lay between the germline ends. This CDR3 is 11 amino acids long. Germline V gives CDR1 GTSNPN, CDR2 SVGIG (reference sequence). The CDR3 DNA reads as TGTGCCTGGAGTCATGGAAACACCATATATTTT. The encoded protein is CAWSHGNTIYF.

This chain uses TRBV27 with TRBJ2-1, with D unclear. CDR1 is MNHEY and CDR2 is SMNVEV in the germline V gene (reference sequence). V was cut by 7 bases and J by 0 bases, with 10 bases left in between. This CDR3 comprises 14 residues. CDR3 DNA sequence: TGTGCCAGCAAACTTCGGAGCTCCTACAATGAGCAGTTCTTC. It translates to CASKLRSSYNEQFF.